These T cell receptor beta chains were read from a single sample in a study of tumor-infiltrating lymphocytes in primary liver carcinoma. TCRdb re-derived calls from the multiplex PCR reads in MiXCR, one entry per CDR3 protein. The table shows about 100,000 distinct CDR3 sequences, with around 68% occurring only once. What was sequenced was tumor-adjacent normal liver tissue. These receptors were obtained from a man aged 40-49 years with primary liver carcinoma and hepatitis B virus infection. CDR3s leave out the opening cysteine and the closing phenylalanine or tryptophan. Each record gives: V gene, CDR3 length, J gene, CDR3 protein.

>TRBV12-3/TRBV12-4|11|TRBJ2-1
ASRSGDYNEQF
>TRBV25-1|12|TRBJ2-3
ASSDPGRGNTQY
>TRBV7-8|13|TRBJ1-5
ASSFTAGGVQPQH
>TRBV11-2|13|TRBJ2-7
ASSLGPTRVYEQY
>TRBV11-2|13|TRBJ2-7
DSSKAQGKSYEQC
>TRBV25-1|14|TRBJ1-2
ACRTRVTQQGGGYT
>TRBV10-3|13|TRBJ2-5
AISELDRGDAAQC
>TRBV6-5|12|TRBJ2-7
ASSVDKDSYEQY
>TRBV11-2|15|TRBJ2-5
AGGSPLGGRLQETQY
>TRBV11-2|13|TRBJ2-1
ASSLAGVPYSELL
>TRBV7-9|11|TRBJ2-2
ASSTLNTGELF
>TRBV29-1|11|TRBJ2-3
SARAGTTDTQY
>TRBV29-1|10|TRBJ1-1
SVEGQSTEAF
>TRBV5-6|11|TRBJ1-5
ASSRDRHQPQH
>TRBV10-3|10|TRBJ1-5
AISDSGEPQH
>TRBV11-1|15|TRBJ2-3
ASSPGTNGSLVDTQY
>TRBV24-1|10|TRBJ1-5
ATSDFTGDRN
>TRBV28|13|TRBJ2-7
ASSSQGPRPYEQY
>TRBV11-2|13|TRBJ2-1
ISSLKGGFYNEQF
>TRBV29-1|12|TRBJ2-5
SVEDRRWAETQY
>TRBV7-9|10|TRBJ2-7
PSSFFAYEQY
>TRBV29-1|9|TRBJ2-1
SGEVLNEQF
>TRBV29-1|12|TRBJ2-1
CVMGQWGYNEQF
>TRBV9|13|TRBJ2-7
ASSPASGASYEQY
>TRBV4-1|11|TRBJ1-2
PISETANYGYT
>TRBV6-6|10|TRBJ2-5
ASNGSQETQY
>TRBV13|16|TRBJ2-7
ASSLGPGTSGTRYEQC
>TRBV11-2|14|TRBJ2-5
ASSHRLAGFQVTQY
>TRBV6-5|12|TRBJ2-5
ASSYDREQETQY
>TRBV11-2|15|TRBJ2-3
ASSRRTNGSSTDTQY
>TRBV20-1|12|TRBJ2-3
SASRTSAGDTQY
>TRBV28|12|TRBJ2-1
TSSFSGTRSEQF
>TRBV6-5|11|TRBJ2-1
ASSRDREREQF
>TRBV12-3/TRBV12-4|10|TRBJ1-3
ASSRPGNTIY
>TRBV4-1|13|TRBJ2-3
VSSQEREPTDTQY
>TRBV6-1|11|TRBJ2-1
ASSEVGVNEQL
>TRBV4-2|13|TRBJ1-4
ASSQDLGFGEKLF
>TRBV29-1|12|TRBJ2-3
SVSQGALADTQY
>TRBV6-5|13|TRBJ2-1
ASSSGLAAHNEQF
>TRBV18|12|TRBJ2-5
ASSHSGKTETQY
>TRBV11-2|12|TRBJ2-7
ASSSTGGWYMQY
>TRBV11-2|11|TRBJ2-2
ANSFGHSGELF
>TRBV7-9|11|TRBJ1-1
ASSLGRGTEPF
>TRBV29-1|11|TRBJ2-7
SVEDLAGYEQY
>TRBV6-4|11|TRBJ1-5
ASSDSFGQPQH
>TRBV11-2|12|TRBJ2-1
ASSYGAAYSQQL
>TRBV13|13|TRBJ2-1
AGSLQGGLLNEQF
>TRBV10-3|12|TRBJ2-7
ATSAGTVSYEEY
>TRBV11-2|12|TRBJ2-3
ASSSGNSTDTLY
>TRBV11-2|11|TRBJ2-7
APGGGESREQY